The source of this T cell receptor beta chain is a study of cytomegalovirus exposure and HLA in healthy donors listed by TCRdb under 2017. For the study in its entirety: In an earlier analysis of 587 of the donors, about 270 Gb of sequence data and 90 million to 120 million unique TCR beta sequences from roughly 200 million T cells were reported. The number of typed donors differed by locus: about 629-640 for A, B, C, DRB1 and DQB1; approximately 540 for DQA1; over 600 for DPA1; and 400 to 480 for DPB1. To predict cytomegalovirus infection status, the study brought together high-throughput TCR immunosequencing, statistical association of individual TCRs with disease status, and machine learning. A later genetic analysis used genome-wide SNP genotypes for about three fifths of the 666 donors, treating that subset as a discovery cohort. Roughly 5 DR-DQ haplotypes were handled as single units for association and clustering, since linkage in the cohort was strong. In a later analysis, previously published TCR beta repertoires from 550 to 700 donors were re-analyzed and high-resolution HLA genotyping was added so that TCR occurrence patterns could be studied. An earlier analysis of more than 450 of the donors used high-throughput TCR beta sequencing to judge whether each TCR beta V gene segment behaved as functional or pseudogenic. An early release covering approximately 600 HLA-typed donors comprised approximately 300 gigabases of sequencing data and roughly 85 million unique TCR sequences. Among about 370 genotyped donors of the cohort, an average of roughly 230,000 unique TCR beta nucleotide sequences was sequenced per donor, of which roughly 18% were non-productive. The study used immunosequencing to profile the T cell repertoires of approximately 640 subjects and linked those repertoires to cytomegalovirus serostatus. The genetic ancestry cluster associated with self-reported Caucasian donors included approximately 85% of the approximately 400 genotyped donors. HLA typing included class I and class II loci at four-digit resolution. Every repertoire in the discovery cohort had been generated on one and the same sequencing platform. Rather than using new phenotypic data, the later analysis identified candidate immune exposures from TCR beta sequences and from how often those sequences occurred across donors. In addition to the first cohort of approximately 650 subjects, a separate validation cohort of 120 different subjects was used. Donor age, sex, ethnicity and CMV serostatus were collected together with the repertoire data. The study was designed to test whether signatures of past pathogen exposure could be identified by cataloging public T cell receptors.

Library method: the immunoSEQ multiplex PCR assay. For the multiplex PCR, a mixture combining 60 forward primers for TCR Vbeta segments and 13 reverse primers for TCR Jbeta segments was used. A multiplex PCR assay on genomic DNA amplified the CDR3 region of rearranged TCR beta genes. The amplified TCR beta libraries were sequenced on the Illumina HiSeq System as 87-base-pair reads. Concerning the study's data processing: Across the 600 to 700 repertoires, a later analysis counted 80 million or so unique TCR beta chains, 8.5 million to 12 million of which were shared by at least two donors. To remove PCR and sequencing errors, raw reads were error-corrected and collapsed into unique sequences using a nearest-neighbor algorithm that merged closely related sequences. V, D and J gene segments were assigned by aligning CDR3 sequences to IMGT reference sequences. Each retained sequence needed at least a six-nucleotide match to both a V gene segment and a J gene segment. A rearrangement was called productive if the CDR3 had no stop codons and remained in frame with V and J, and every other rearrangement was called non-productive. CDR3 was defined by IMGT convention, running from the second conserved V-encoded cysteine to the conserved J-encoded phenylalanine. Sequences without an unambiguous match to a single V gene segment were excluded from the earlier analysis of a few hundred of the donors. In an earlier analysis of about 590 of the donors, a V segment was called functional when productive rearrangements were above 56.7%, and segregating when the standard deviation between donors exceeded 5%. To diagnose cytomegalovirus status from the catalog of TCR beta chain sequences, a statistical classification framework was built. V and J gene assignment, in a later analysis, came from comparing TCR nucleotide sequences with IMGT/GENE-DB human TR gene sequences. Using the TCRdist pipeline, a later analysis assigned CDR3 sequences along with most-parsimonious VDJ recombination scenarios. A later analysis defined each TCR beta chain by its CDR3 amino acid sequence plus V-gene family, and excluded reads lacking a unique V-gene family. To address suspected cross-contamination and a sequencing artifact, a later analysis removed approximately 590 highly shared, low-generation-probability nucleotide sequences. A later analysis calculated a clonal expansion index for each public chain from normalized within-repertoire ranks of inferred template counts. Generation probabilities in a later analysis came from a VDJ recombination model fitted to out-of-frame rearrangements, and those results were checked against IGoR. In a later analysis, hypergeometric tests were used to score TCR-TCR, TCR-HLA and TCR-CMV co-occurrence, with a repertoire-size bias correction applied to TCR pairs. A later analysis estimated false discovery rates by permuting HLA or CMV assignments 20 times. In a later analysis, co-occurring TCRs were grouped using DBSCAN, and TCRdist sequence similarity was added for clustering within HLA-allele-positive subsets. Co-occurrence clustering excluded repertoires with fewer than 30,000 or more than 120,000 public chains, plus five with anomalous nucleotide sharing. TCRdb obtained this table from immuneACCESS and retained in-frame rearrangements with V and J assigned. These tables miss some clones; where compared with another copy, unresolved V genes account for less than half of the shortfall, and the remainder is unexplained. The DNA gave D and trimming, while V, J and clone size come from that table. This sample comprises 200,000 or so clones, approximately 78% of them detected only once. The top ten constitute 0.7% to 0.95% of the sample.

The cohort was made up of about 610 healthy bone marrow donors. At the time of sampling, all cohort members were nominally healthy, though unrecorded immune exposures were likely present. The donor tested CMV seronegative, placing the donor among the 300 to 400 seronegative members of the cohort. Each donor provided a peripheral blood sample, and peripheral blood mononuclear cells were used for TCR beta sequencing. The Qiagen DNeasy Blood Extraction Kit was used to extract genomic DNA from the blood cell samples. From its cysteine to its phenylalanine, the CDR3 spans 16 amino acids. Only the CDR3 part of the read is kept: 48 bases, read in frame from the first base. The V end loses 3 bases and the J end loses 2 bases, and a stretch of 17 bases separates them. For CDR1 and CDR2, the germline V gene lists SGHTA and FQGNSA. A word on this clone: Its cognate antigen has yet to be identified. Base qualities are not at hand, and no much larger clone is one base apart.

Beyond this particular receptor, the publication reports: Across donors, most TCR sequences were observed very rarely, whereas some public TCRs were present in many individuals. In a later analysis, 15,000 to 20,000 TCR beta sequences were associated with specific HLA alleles at a false discovery rate of 0.05. Because some donors lacked HLA typing at each locus, the association tests relied only on the typed subset. Sequencing depth was assumed to be roughly uniform across donors in the presence/absence analyses, though that assumption may not hold. Because the 87-base-pair reads could not distinguish some IMGT-functional V segments, including TRBV6-2 and TRBV6-3, those segments were excluded. The authors suggested that the approach could potentially be extended to other disease states and immunological phenotypes. In a later analysis, HLA-associated TCR beta chains were found to be more clonally expanded and to have lower generation probabilities than equally common non-associated chains. In a later analysis, the rate of TCR association differed among HLA loci, with DRB1 alleles having the most associated TCRs and HLA-C alleles having the fewest. When HLA alleles, especially DR and DQ, strongly co-occurred, TCR associations were difficult to assign to individual alleles. In this cohort, only TCR beta chains were sequenced, and detectable features were limited by the absence of alpha or paired-chain data. According to a later analysis, parvovirus B19, influenza, CMV and Epstein-Barr virus appeared linked to several top co-occurrence clusters. The earlier analysis of a few hundred of the donors excluded some 15 rarely observed V segments, including chromosome 9 orphons, because counts were too low. In the study, approximately 160 TCR beta chains were listed as associated with cytomegalovirus. A cluster of highly shared sequence variants was judged likely to be a technical artifact of the sequencing pipeline. A few of the identified cytomegalovirus-associated TCR beta chains were confirmed in vitro to be specific for cytomegalovirus antigens. Most CMV-associated TCR beta chains appeared to be HLA-restricted in a later analysis, and the HLA associations seemed to be driven largely by CMV exposure. An association between a missense DCLRE1C variant and V-gene and J-gene trimming of TCR beta chains was found in a later genetic analysis and replicated in an independent cohort. CMV serostatus was the only immune exposure information available for the cohort. Compared with the approximately 710-donor mean, donors in an Asian-associated ancestry cluster had fewer N-insertions in productive TCRs, according to a later genetic analysis. A further reported finding was that TCR beta sequences accurately predicted the HLA-A and HLA-B alleles for most subjects in the first cohort. Linkage disequilibrium might explain the correlated functional status among segregating V segments, but an unknown experimental factor could not be excluded. Cytomegalovirus status was reported to be diagnosed by the classifier with high specificity and sensitivity in both the original and validation cohorts. Broadly in line with IMGT annotations, most TCR beta V segments showed up in productive rearrangements about 87% or about 30% of the time in an earlier analysis of 450 to 600 of the donors.

Sequences were obtained from PBMCs. The TCR comes from a woman aged 18 to 35 in good health and CMV-seronegative. The chain was built from TRBV7-2 and TRBJ2-7; matching of 5 bases hints at TRBD2 as the D gene. The CDR3 protein: CASSFDNGKVPYEQYF. The base sequence is TGTGCCAGCAGCTTTGACAACGGGAAGGTCCCCTACGAGCAGTACTTC.